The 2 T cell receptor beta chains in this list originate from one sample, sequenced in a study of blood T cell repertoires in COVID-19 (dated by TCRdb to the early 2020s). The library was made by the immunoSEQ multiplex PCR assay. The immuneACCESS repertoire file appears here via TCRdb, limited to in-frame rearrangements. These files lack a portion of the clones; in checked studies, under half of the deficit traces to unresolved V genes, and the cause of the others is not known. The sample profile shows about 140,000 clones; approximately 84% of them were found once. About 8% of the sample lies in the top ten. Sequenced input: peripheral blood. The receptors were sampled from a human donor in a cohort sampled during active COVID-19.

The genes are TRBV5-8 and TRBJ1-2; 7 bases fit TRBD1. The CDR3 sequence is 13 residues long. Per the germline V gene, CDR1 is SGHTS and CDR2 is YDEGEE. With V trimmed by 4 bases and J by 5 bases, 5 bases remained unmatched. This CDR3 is CASSLDRLYGYTF. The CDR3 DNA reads TGTGCCAGCAGCCTGGACAGGTTATATGGCTACACCTTC.

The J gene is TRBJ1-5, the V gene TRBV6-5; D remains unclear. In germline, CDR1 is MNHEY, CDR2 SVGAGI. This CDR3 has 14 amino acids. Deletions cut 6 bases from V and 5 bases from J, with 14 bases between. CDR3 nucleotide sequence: TGTGCCAGCAGCCCCGTCGGGGAATATCAGCCCCAGCATTTT. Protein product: CASSPVGEYQPQHF.